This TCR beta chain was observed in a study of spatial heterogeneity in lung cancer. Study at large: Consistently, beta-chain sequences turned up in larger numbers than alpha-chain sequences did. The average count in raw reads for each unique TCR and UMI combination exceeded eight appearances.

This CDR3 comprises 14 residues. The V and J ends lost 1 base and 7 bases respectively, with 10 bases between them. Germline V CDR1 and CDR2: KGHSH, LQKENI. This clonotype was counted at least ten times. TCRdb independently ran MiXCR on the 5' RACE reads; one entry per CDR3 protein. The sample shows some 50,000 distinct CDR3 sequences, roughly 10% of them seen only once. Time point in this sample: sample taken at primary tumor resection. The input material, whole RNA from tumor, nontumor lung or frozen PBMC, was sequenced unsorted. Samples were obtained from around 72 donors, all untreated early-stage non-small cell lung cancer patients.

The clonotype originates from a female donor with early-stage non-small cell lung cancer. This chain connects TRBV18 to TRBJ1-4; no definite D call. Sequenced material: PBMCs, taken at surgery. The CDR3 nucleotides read TGTGCCAGCTCACCACTCGGGGAAGGTGAAAAACTGTTTTTT. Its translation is CASSPLGEGEKLFF.